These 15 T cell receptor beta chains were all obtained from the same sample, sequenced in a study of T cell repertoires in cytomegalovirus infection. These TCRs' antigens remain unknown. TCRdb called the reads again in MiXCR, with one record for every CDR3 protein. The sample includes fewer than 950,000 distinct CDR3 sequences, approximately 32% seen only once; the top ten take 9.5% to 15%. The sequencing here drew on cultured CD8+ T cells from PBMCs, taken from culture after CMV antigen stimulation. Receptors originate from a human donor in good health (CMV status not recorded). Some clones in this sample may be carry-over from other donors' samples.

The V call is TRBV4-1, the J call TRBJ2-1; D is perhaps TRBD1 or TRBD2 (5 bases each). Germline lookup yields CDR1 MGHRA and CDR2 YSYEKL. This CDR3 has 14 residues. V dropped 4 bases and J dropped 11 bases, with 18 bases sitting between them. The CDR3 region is CASSREGQLPQQFF. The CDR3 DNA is TGCGCCAGCAGCCGAGAGGGGCAGTTGCCACAGCAGTTCTTC.

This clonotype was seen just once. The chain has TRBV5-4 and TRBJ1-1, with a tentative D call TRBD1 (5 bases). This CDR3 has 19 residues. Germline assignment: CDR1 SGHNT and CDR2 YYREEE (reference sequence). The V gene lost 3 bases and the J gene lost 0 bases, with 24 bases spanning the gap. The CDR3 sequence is CASSSMSAGTVVLNTEAFF. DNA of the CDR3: TGTGCCAGCAGCTCGATGTCGGCCGGGACCGTCGTTCTGAACACTGAAGCTTTCTTT.

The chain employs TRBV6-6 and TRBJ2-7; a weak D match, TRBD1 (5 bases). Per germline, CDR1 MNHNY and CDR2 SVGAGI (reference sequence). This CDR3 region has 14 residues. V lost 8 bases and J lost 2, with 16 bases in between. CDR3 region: CASWGTGTTYEQYV. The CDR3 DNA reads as TGTGCCAGCTGGGGTACAGGAACCACCTACGAGCAGTACGTC.

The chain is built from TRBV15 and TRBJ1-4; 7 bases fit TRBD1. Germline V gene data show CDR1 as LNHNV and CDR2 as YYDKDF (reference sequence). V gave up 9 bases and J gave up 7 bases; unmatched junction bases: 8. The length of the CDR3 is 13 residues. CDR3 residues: CATSDRVTEKLFF. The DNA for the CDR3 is TGTGCCACTTCCGACAGGGTAACTGAAAAACTGTTTTTT. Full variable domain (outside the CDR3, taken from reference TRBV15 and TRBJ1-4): DAMVIQNPRYQVTQFGKPVTLSCSQTLNHNVMYWYQQKSSQAPKLLFHYYDKDFNNEADTPDNFQSRRPNTSFCFLDIRSPGLGDTAMYLCATSDRVTEKLFFGSGTQLSVL.

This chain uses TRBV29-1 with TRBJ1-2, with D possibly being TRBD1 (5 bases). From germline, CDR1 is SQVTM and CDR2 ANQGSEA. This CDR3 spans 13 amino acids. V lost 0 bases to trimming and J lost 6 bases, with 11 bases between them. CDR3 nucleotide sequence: TGCAGCGTTGAAGAAGGGGAAATCAATGGCTACACCTTC. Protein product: CSVEEGEINGYTF.

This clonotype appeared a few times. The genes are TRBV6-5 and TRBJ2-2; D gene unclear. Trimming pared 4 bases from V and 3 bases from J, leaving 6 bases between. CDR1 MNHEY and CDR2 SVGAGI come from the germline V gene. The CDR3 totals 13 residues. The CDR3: CASSFADTGELFF. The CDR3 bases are TGTGCCAGCAGTTTCGCGGACACCGGGGAGCTGTTTTTT.

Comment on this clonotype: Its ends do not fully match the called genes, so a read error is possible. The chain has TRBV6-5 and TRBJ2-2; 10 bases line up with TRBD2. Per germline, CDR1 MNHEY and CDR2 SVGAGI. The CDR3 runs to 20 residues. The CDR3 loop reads CVSSPPALAGPLSNTGELFF. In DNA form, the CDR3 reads TGTGTCAGCAGCCCCCCGGCACTAGCGGGGCCGCTCTCGAACACCGGGGAGCTGTTTTTT.

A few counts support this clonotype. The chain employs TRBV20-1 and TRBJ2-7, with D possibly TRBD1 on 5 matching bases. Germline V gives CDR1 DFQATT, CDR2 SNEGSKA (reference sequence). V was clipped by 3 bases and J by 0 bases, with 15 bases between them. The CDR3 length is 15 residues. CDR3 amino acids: CSARDNLQSSYEQYF. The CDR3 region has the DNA TGCAGTGCTAGGGACAACCTCCAGAGCTCCTACGAGCAGTACTTC.

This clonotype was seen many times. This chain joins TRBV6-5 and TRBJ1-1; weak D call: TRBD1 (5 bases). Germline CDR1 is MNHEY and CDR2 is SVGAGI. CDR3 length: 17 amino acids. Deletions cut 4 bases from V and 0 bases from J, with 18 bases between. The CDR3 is CASSFTPRTGLNTEAFF. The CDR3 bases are TGTGCCAGCAGTTTTACACCAAGGACGGGACTGAACACTGAAGCTTTCTTT.

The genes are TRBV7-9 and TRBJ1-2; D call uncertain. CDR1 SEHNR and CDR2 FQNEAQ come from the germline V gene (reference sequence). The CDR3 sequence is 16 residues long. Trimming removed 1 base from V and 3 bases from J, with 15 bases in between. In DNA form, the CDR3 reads TGTGCCAGCAGCTTAGATAAGGAGCGGCGCCACTATGGCTACACCTTC. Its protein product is CASSLDKERRHYGYTF.

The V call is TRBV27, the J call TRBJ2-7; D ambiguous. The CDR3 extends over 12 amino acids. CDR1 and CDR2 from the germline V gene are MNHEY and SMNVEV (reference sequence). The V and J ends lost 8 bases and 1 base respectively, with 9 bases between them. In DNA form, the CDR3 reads TGTGCCAGCGGTAGGGTGTCCTACGAGCAGTACTTC. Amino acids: CASGRVSYEQYF.

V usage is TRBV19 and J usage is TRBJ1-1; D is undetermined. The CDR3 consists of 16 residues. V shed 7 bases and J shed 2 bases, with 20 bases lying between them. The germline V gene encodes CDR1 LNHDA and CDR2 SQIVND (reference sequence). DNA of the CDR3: TGTGCCAGTACTGTCTTACCGGGAGACATCAACACTGAAGCTTTCTTT. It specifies CASTVLPGDINTEAFF.

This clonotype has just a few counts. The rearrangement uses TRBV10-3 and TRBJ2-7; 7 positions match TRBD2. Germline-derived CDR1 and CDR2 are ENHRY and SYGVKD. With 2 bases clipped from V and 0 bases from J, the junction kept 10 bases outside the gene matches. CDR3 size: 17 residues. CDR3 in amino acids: CAISEKDLAVNSYEQYF. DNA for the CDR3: TGTGCCATCAGTGAGAAGGACCTAGCGGTGAACTCCTACGAGCAGTACTTC.

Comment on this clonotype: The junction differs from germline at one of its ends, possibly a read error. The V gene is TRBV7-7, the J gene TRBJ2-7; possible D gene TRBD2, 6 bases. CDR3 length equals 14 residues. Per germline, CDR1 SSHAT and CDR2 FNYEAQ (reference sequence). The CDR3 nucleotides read TGTGCTAGCAGCTTAGGGGAGGAGTCCTACGAGCAGTACTTC. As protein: CASSLGEESYEQYF.

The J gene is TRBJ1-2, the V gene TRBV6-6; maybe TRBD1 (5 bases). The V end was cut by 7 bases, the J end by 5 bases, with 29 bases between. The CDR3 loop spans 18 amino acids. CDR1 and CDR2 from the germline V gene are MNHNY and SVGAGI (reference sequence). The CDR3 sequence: CASNLNRIGEEAQYGYTF. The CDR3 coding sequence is TGTGCCAGCAATCTCAATCGTATAGGGGAGGAAGCGCAATATGGCTACACCTTC.